The 22 T cell receptor beta chains presented below share a single source sample, sequenced in a study of cytomegalovirus exposure and HLA in healthy donors. Primers: 60 Vbeta forward and 13 Jbeta reverse. The data were produced by immunoSEQ multiplex PCR, yet TCRdb's version contains in-frame clones alone and is incomplete. The table has about 240,000 clones, 82% seen once. Sequenced material: PBMCs. These receptors originate from a woman aged 35 to 49 in good health and CMV-seropositive.

The table lists this clone with a few counts. This chain joins TRBV1 and TRBJ1-2; the table's D call, TRBD1, has no DNA check behind it. TRBV1 is described as a pseudogene. CDR3 length: 14 residues. CDR3 protein: CTSSWGPKGYGYTF. CDR3 coding DNA: TGCACCAGCAGCTGGGGCCCAAAGGGATATGGCTACACCTTC.

This rearrangement joins TRBV6-1 to TRBJ1-2; D might be TRBD1 (6 bases). The germline V gene has CDR1 MNHNS and CDR2 SASEGT. Deletions cut 4 bases from V and 2 bases from J, with 11 bases between. CDR3 size: 14 residues. CDR3 loop: CASSAGDGNYGYTF. The CDR3 DNA sequence: TGTGCCAGCAGTGCAGGGGATGGGAACTATGGCTACACCTTC.

This sequence joins TRBV7-3 and TRBJ2-1, with TRBD2 matching over 12 bases. Germline V CDR1 and CDR2: SGHTA, FQGTGA. After removal of 5 bases from V and 1 base from J, the junction contained 3 bases not matched to a gene. This CDR3 comprises 16 residues. The CDR3 here is CASSALAGGSYNEQFF. The CDR3 DNA follows: TGTGCCAGCAGCGCCCTAGCGGGGGGGTCCTACAATGAGCAGTTCTTC.

The chain uses TRBV7-9 and TRBJ1-5; 8 positions agree with TRBD1. V shed 5 bases and J 2 bases; nucleotides not matched to a gene: 14. CDR1 and CDR2 (germline): SEHNR, FQNEAQ (reference sequence). The CDR3 has 18 amino acids. The CDR3: CASSLGGRGLLGNQPQHF. The CDR3 DNA reads TGTGCCAGCAGCCTCGGGGGCAGGGGGCTTTTGGGCAATCAGCCCCAGCATTTT.

About this clone itself: The same CDR3 can be traced to other DNA sequences in this sample. V is TRBV9 and J is TRBJ1-3, with D maybe TRBD1 (5 bases). Trimming removed 0 bases from V and 1 base from J, with 8 bases in between. The CDR3 is 15 residues long. Per the germline V gene, CDR1 is SGDLS and CDR2 is YYNGEE. CDR3 nucleotides: TGTGCCAGCAGCGTAGGGGGGGATTCTGGAAACACCATATATTTT. Its translation is CASSVGGDSGNTIYF.

This clone has only one observation. The chain is built from TRBV6-5 and TRBJ1-1; maybe TRBD1 (5 bases). Germline V gene lookup returns CDR1 MNHEY and CDR2 SVGAGI. V lost 7 bases and J 11 bases, leaving 23 bases between the germline ends. This CDR3 is 14 amino acids long. CDR3: CASTPGEEAARAFF. CDR3 sequence (DNA): TGTGCCAGCACCCCGGGGGAGGAGGCGGCGAGGGCTTTCTTT.

The chain couples TRBV18 to TRBJ1-2; no firm D call. The CDR3 is 14 residues long. Trimming took off 3 bases at V and 3 bases at J, with 11 bases between the two ends. CDR1 is KGHSH and CDR2 is LQKENI in the germline V gene. This CDR3 reads CASSPSGLDYGYTF. The DNA of the CDR3 is TGTGCCAGCTCACCCTCCGGACTCGACTATGGCTACACCTTC.

V usage is TRBV27 and J usage is TRBJ2-5, with 7 bases matching TRBD2. The germline V gene encodes CDR1 MNHEY and CDR2 SMNVEV (reference sequence). V lost 5 bases and J lost 1; bases outside the gene matches: 1. The CDR3 runs 13 residues. CDR3 nucleotides: TGTGCCAGCAGTACTAGCGCCCAAGAGACCCAGTACTTC. This sequence encodes CASSTSAQETQYF.

The chain combines TRBV2 with TRBJ1-5, with unresolved D. Germline assignment: CDR1 SNHLY and CDR2 FYNNEI. V gave up 2 bases and J gave up 1 base, with 3 bases separating them. The CDR3 is made up of 13 amino acids. In DNA form, the CDR3 reads TGTGCCAGCAGTGAACAGAGCAATCAGCCCCAGCATTTT. Protein: CASSEQSNQPQHF.

This chain connects TRBV4-3 to TRBJ2-1; 7 positions agree with TRBD2. Trimming took 1 base from V and 7 from J; bases not matched to a gene: 7. Per the germline V gene, CDR1 is LGHNA and CDR2 is YSLEER. The length of the CDR3 is 15 residues. This chain's CDR3 is CASSQVAGARNEQFF. DNA for the CDR3: TGCGCCAGCAGCCAAGTGGCGGGAGCTAGGAATGAGCAGTTCTTC.

This sequence joins TRBV10-3 and TRBJ2-3; D is perhaps TRBD1 (6 bases). In germline, CDR1 is ENHRY, CDR2 SYGVKD. This CDR3 spans 14 amino acids. V was cut by 9 bases and J by 5 bases, with 18 bases left in between. The CDR3 loop reads CAMDQGNSGDTQYF. Here the CDR3 DNA reads TGTGCCATGGATCAGGGGAACTCGGGAGATACGCAGTATTTT.

The rearrangement links TRBV7-9 to TRBJ2-5, with TRBD2 matching 13 bases. The CDR3 covers 15 residues. V was pared by 4 bases and J by 4 bases, with 3 bases of the junction left unmatched. Germline-derived CDR1 and CDR2 are SEHNR and FQNEAQ (reference sequence). CDR3 sequence (DNA): TGTGCCAGCAGCTCTACTAGCGGGGGGGGAGAGACCCAGTACTTC. Amino acids: CASSSTSGGGETQYF.

This chain connects TRBV27 to TRBJ1-5, with D uncertain. The CDR3 is 13 residues long. Germline lookup yields CDR1 MNHEY and CDR2 SMNVEV (reference sequence). V lost 1 base, J lost 10 bases, and 11 bases lay in between. The CDR3 coding sequence is TGTGCCAGCAGTTTATTGGGCGGGCAACCCCAGCATTTT. This sequence encodes CASSLLGGQPQHF.

This clone was detected only a few times. The chain joins TRBV5-1 to TRBJ2-7; D may be TRBD2 (5 bases). V was trimmed by 0 bases and J by 6 bases, leaving 13 bases between them. The V gene's germline CDR1 is SGHRS and CDR2 YFSETQ. The CDR3 extends over 14 amino acids. CDR3 sequence reads: CASSLAFGVSEQYF. DNA of the CDR3: TGCGCCAGCAGCTTGGCGTTCGGGGTCTCCGAGCAGTACTTC.

V gene TRBV7-9 combines with J gene TRBJ2-3; the D gene is possibly TRBD2 (6 bases). The CDR3 is 14 amino acids. The V end was cut by 3 bases, the J end by 2 bases, with 9 bases between. Germline V lookup: CDR1 SEHNR, CDR2 FQNEAQ (reference sequence). The DNA of the CDR3 is TGTGCCAGCAGCTTCTCTAGCGTCACAGATACGCAGTATTTT. It codes for CASSFSSVTDTQYF.

This clone was seen a handful of times. V gene TRBV5-1 combines with J gene TRBJ2-1; the match to TRBD2 covers 11 bases. V was clipped by 2 bases and J by 0 bases; unmatched bases: 4. CDR1 SGHRS and CDR2 YFSETQ come from the germline V gene. CDR3 length: 17 amino acids. CDR3 amino acids: CASSFTSGGPSYNEQFF. The CDR3 nucleotides are TGCGCCAGCAGCTTTACTAGCGGGGGACCCTCCTACAATGAGCAGTTCTTC.

This clone showed up just once. This chain joins TRBV5-4 and TRBJ2-1; D is possibly TRBD2 (7 bases). The V end lost 3 bases, the J end lost 8 bases, and 18 bases lay between the germline ends. The CDR3 is made up of 15 amino acids. Germline CDR1 is SGHNT and CDR2 is YYREEE (reference sequence). The CDR3 nucleotides read TGTGCCAGCAGCTCTAAGGGGGAGGGCCCCCATGAGCAGTTCTTC. It codes for CASSSKGEGPHEQFF.

The DNA for the CDR3 is TGTGCCAGCAGTTTAAAGGGGGTAACTCCTTATAGCAATCAGCCCCAGCATTTT. It encodes CASSLKGVTPYSNQPQHF. The chain carries TRBV27 and TRBJ1-5; D possibly corresponds to TRBD1 (6 bases). V shed 2 bases and J shed 0 bases, with 17 bases lying between them. Per the germline V gene, CDR1 is MNHEY and CDR2 is SMNVEV (reference sequence). The CDR3 is 18 amino acids.

The rearrangement links TRBV5-1 to TRBJ2-3; TRBD2 matches at 10 bases. The germline V gene encodes CDR1 SGHRS and CDR2 YFSETQ. The CDR3 has 16 residues. V was clipped by 0 bases and J by 4 bases; unmatched bases: 5. The CDR3 spells CASSLASGRSADTQYF. The CDR3 nucleotides read TGCGCCAGCAGCTTGGCTAGCGGGAGATCGGCAGATACGCAGTATTTT.

The V gene is TRBV5-1, the J gene TRBJ2-3; 7 nucleotides line up with TRBD1. V lost 4 bases, J lost 0 bases, and 8 bases stayed unmatched. There are 16 residues in the CDR3. The germline V gene has CDR1 SGHRS and CDR2 YFSETQ. The CDR3 protein is CASSVGTAVSTDTQYF. The CDR3 DNA reads as TGCGCCAGCAGCGTGGGGACAGCCGTTAGCACAGATACGCAGTATTTT.

In this sample, this clone turned up once. The rearrangement uses TRBV30 and TRBJ2-7; D perhaps matches TRBD1 (6 bases). This CDR3 region has 17 residues. The germline CDR1 and CDR2 sequences are GTSNPN and SVGIG (reference sequence). Trimming stripped 0 bases from V and 5 bases from J, with 23 bases between. CDR3 in amino acids: CAWSVARIMDRPDEQYF. CDR3 coding DNA: TGTGCCTGGAGTGTAGCCCGTATAATGGACAGACCAGACGAGCAGTACTTC.

V gene TRBV19 combines with J gene TRBJ1-1, with D uncertain. Germline V gives CDR1 LNHDA, CDR2 SQIVND (reference sequence). Trimming shortened V by 4 bases and J by 5 bases, and 14 bases separated the two germline ends. This CDR3 region has 14 residues. DNA of the CDR3: TGTGCCAGTAGTAGCCGGCGGGGTGTTACTGAAGCTTTCTTT. Residues: CASSSRRGVTEAFF.